These 17 T cell receptor beta chains were all obtained from the same sample, sequenced in a study of blood T cell repertoires in COVID-19. Only in-frame clones appear in the TCRdb table, and some are missing; sequencing was by immunoSEQ multiplex PCR. The sample consists of about 240,000 clones, 70% to 90% of them appearing once. Input material: peripheral blood. The receptors were gathered from a woman between 25 and 40 years old with acute or convalescent COVID-19.

The chain carries TRBV29-1 and TRBJ2-7; TRBD2 might be the D (6 bases). Germline V gene sequence: CDR1 SQVTM, CDR2 ANQGSEA. V lost 4 bases and J 2 bases, leaving 6 bases between the germline ends. The length of the CDR3 is 11 residues. CDR3 residues: CSVGGAYEQYF. The CDR3 DNA reads TGCAGCGTTGGCGGGGCCTACGAGCAGTACTTC.

The chain combines TRBV9 with TRBJ1-3, with 9 bases that match TRBD1. The J segment lost 4 bases and the V segment lost 0 bases, leaving 5 bases of the junction unmatched. The CDR3 spans 16 residues. Germline CDR1 and CDR2: SGDLS and YYNGEE. The CDR3 is CASSVGDRGIGNTIYF. CDR3 DNA sequence: TGTGCCAGCAGCGTAGGAGACAGGGGGATAGGAAACACCATATATTTT.

The chain is built from TRBV9 and TRBJ1-4; D uncertain. This CDR3 is built from 14 residues. V lost 4 bases and J lost 4, with 11 bases in between. CDR1 SGDLS and CDR2 YYNGEE come from the germline V gene. The CDR3 sequence is CASSLGGLNEKLFF. In DNA form, the CDR3 reads TGTGCCAGCAGCTTGGGCGGGCTTAATGAAAAACTGTTTTTT.

The genes are TRBV19 and TRBJ2-2; D call uncertain. From germline, CDR1 is LNHDA and CDR2 SQIVND (reference sequence). The germline V and J ends were trimmed by 8 bases and 4 bases, with 8 bases remaining between them. This CDR3 is 12 amino acids long. CDR3 region: CASLRRTGELFF. The CDR3 DNA follows: TGTGCCAGTCTCAGGCGCACCGGGGAGCTGTTTTTT.

The rearrangement links TRBV5-6 to TRBJ2-4; 7 bases are a match to TRBD2. This CDR3 has 19 amino acids. Trimming took 0 bases from V and 3 from J; bases not matched to a gene: 15. The germline V gene encodes CDR1 SGHDT and CDR2 YYEEEE. The CDR3 sequence is CASSLAKIAAGVSKNIQYF. In DNA form, the CDR3 reads TGTGCCAGCAGCTTGGCCAAAATTGCTGCGGGAGTGAGCAAAAACATTCAGTACTTC.

CDR3 nucleotides: TGTGCCAGCCGGTCTAGCGGGAGTTTGTACGAGCAGTACTTC. Protein product: CASRSSGSLYEQYF. The V call is TRBV13, the J call TRBJ2-7; TRBD2 matches at 10 bases. Germline lookup yields CDR1 PRHDT and CDR2 FYEKMQ (reference sequence). With V trimmed by 8 bases and J by 4 bases, 8 bases remained unmatched. The CDR3 sequence is 14 residues long.

The chain joins TRBV6-6 to TRBJ2-5; 7 nucleotides match TRBD1. CDR1 and CDR2 from the germline V gene are MNHNY and SVGAGI (reference sequence). J gave up 7 bases and V 1 base, and 0 bases lay outside the gene matches. The CDR3 contains 12 residues. This CDR3 reads CASSYYRGTQYF. The CDR3 bases are TGTGCCAGCAGTTACTACAGGGGGACCCAGTACTTC.

The rearrangement links TRBV4-3 to TRBJ2-7; D unclear. Trimming cost V 0 bases and J 6 bases, with 6 bases left between them. The CDR3 has 12 amino acids. CDR1 and CDR2 (germline): LGHNA, YSLEER. CDR3 bases: TGCGCCAGCAGCCAAGACCCAGGCGAGCAGTACTTC. It encodes CASSQDPGEQYF.

The chain recombines TRBV11-3 with TRBJ2-5; unclear D gene. V shed 5 bases and J shed 0 bases, with 10 bases lying between them. CDR1 is SGHNT, CDR2 YENEEA, per germline. The CDR3 is 14 residues long. CDR3 bases: TGTGCCAGCAGCCGCACAAGAAACCAAGAGACCCAGTACTTC. Protein product: CASSRTRNQETQYF.

This clone appeared a single time. The rearrangement joins TRBV30 to TRBJ1-4, with a tentative D call TRBD1 (6 bases). The CDR3 consists of 12 residues. The germline gives CDR1 GTSNPN, CDR2 SVGIG (reference sequence). Trimming cost V 4 bases and J 7 bases, with 10 bases left between them. The CDR3: CAWNRVGEKLFF. The CDR3 DNA follows: TGTGCCTGGAACAGGGTCGGTGAAAAACTGTTTTTT.

The chain employs TRBV9 and TRBJ2-3, with 11 bases fitting TRBD2. The junction had 6 bases not matched to a gene; V was cut back by 3 bases and J by 3 bases. Germline-derived CDR1 and CDR2 are SGDLS and YYNGEE. There are 16 residues in the CDR3. Here the CDR3 DNA reads TGTGCCAGCAGCGAGAGACTAGCGGGACCTACAGATACGCAGTATTTT. It translates to CASSERLAGPTDTQYF. The variable domain in full, with the rest retrieved from reference TRBV9 and TRBJ2-3, is DSGVTQTPKHLITATGQRVTLRCSPRSGDLSVYWYQQSLDQGLQFLIQYYNGEERAKGNILERFSAQQFPDLHSELNLSSLELGDSALYFCASSERLAGPTDTQYFGPGTRLTVL.

The chain combines TRBV7-9 with TRBJ2-7; unclear D gene. Between the trimmed V and J ends, which lost 4 bases and 6 bases, there was a span of 7 bases. Germline CDR1 and CDR2: SEHNR and FQNEAQ (reference sequence). This CDR3 has 11 amino acids. The CDR3 region has the DNA TGTGCCAGCAGCTCCCCCCTCGAGCAGTACTTC. This codes for CASSSPLEQYF.

The chain employs TRBV7-9 and TRBJ2-7; tentative D call: TRBD1 (5 bases). This CDR3 has 14 residues. Germline V gene lookup returns CDR1 SEHNR and CDR2 FQNEAQ (reference sequence). The V end lost 6 bases, the J end lost 1 base, and 13 bases lay between the germline ends. CDR3 bases: TGTGCCAGCAGTACGGCAGGGCCATCCTACGAGCAGTACTTC. Its translation is CASSTAGPSYEQYF.

J is TRBJ1-2 and V is TRBV7-2, with a tentative D call TRBD1 (5 bases). V was clipped by 2 bases and J by 5 bases, with 12 bases between them. The CDR3 contains 14 residues. Germline loops: CDR1 SGHTA, CDR2 FQGNSA. The CDR3 here is CASSLIRVGYGYTF. In DNA form, the CDR3 reads TGTGCCAGCAGCTTAATCAGGGTCGGGTATGGCTACACCTTC.

This chain connects TRBV25-1 to TRBJ1-3, with 8 positions matching TRBD1. The CDR3 extends over 17 amino acids. V gave up 2 bases and J gave up 4 bases; unmatched junction bases: 10. The germline CDR1 and CDR2 sequences are MGHDK and SYGVNS. CDR3 coding DNA: TGTGCCAGCAGTGAAACGGGCAGGGGGCCCTCCGGAAACACCATATATTTT. It is translated as CASSETGRGPSGNTIYF.

This rearrangement joins TRBV21-1 to TRBJ1-2. TRBV21-1 is shown as a pseudogene. The CDR3 length is 15 residues. CDR3 DNA: TGTGCCAGCAGCAAAGGGCCCGGGACTTGGAGAGGCTACACCTTC. Its translation: CASSKGPGTWRGYTF.

This clone occurred once. This chain uses TRBV30 with TRBJ1-5; D is uncertain. This CDR3 region has 12 residues. V gave up 2 bases and J gave up 5 bases, with 7 bases separating them. Per germline, CDR1 GTSNPN and CDR2 SVGIG (reference sequence). The CDR3 DNA reads as TGTGCCTGGAGTCAGGCAGATCAGCCCCAGCATTTT. It translates to CAWSQADQPQHF.